The 5 T cell receptor beta chains given below trace back to one sample, sequenced in a study of T cell repertoires in cytomegalovirus infection (dated by TCRdb to between 2017 and 2020). Sequencing was performed on an Illumina HiSeq 1500. TCRdb ran its own pipeline on the public reads, namely fastp trimming at Q25 and MiXCR clone calling, and kept in-frame beta chains. Identical CDR3 proteins give one entry, which carries the most common genes and DNA. The sample includes about 920,000 distinct CDR3 sequences, with about a third observed a single time. Around an eighth of the sample is held by the ten biggest clonotypes. The treatment or condition label, read with the paper, signifies: in vitro stimulation with specific CMV peptide epitopes to enrich CMV-specific T cells. Antigens of these TCRs are unknown. Specimen: cultured CD8+ T cells from PBMCs, collected from culture after CMV antigen stimulation. These receptors came from a human donor in good health (CMV status not recorded). Some clones in this sample may be carry-over from other donors' samples.

This chain connects TRBV5-1 to TRBJ2-3; D gene ambiguous. Trimming removed 1 base at V and 0 bases at J, with 9 bases between. The CDR3 is 15 residues long. The germline gives CDR1 SGHRS, CDR2 YFSETQ. The CDR3 is CASSLRSASTDTQYF. CDR3 sequence (DNA): TGCGCCAGCAGCTTGAGGTCCGCTAGCACAGATACGCAGTATTTT. Drawing the rest from reference TRBV5-1 and TRBJ2-3, the complete variable domain is KAGVTQTPRYLIKTRGQQVTLSCSPISGHRSVSWYQQTPGQGLQFLFEYFSETQRNKGNFPGRFSGRQFSNSRSEMNVSTLELGDSALYLCASSLRSASTDTQYFGPGTRLTVL.

This clonotype was counted ten times or more. The chain uses TRBV7-9 and TRBJ2-7; possible D gene TRBD1, 6 bases. From germline, CDR1 is SEHNR and CDR2 FQNEAQ (reference sequence). V lost 4 bases and J 2 bases, leaving 12 bases between the germline ends. The CDR3 has 14 amino acids. CDR3 nucleotide sequence: TGTGCCAGCAGCTCAGACAGGACGCCCTACGAGCAGTACGTC. This translates into CASSSDRTPYEQYV.

This clonotype has more than one count but fewer than ten. The V and J genes are TRBV6-6 and TRBJ1-2, with unresolved D. Deletions cut 0 bases from V and 4 bases from J, with 12 bases between. In germline, CDR1 is MNHNY, CDR2 SVGAGI (reference sequence). The CDR3 is 15 residues long. CDR3 in amino acids: CASSYSPVGRYGYTF. CDR3 sequence (DNA): TGTGCCAGCAGTTACTCGCCCGTAGGGCGCTATGGCTACACCTTC.

This rearrangement joins TRBV28 to TRBJ1-4; D gene ambiguous. Trimming pared 3 bases from V and 0 bases from J, leaving 5 bases between. The germline V gene has CDR1 MDHEN and CDR2 SYDVKM. This CDR3 comprises 14 residues. CDR3 sequence: CASSFRTTNEKLFF. The CDR3 region has the DNA TGTGCCAGCAGTTTCCGGACAACTAATGAAAAACTGTTTTTT.

A few counts support this clonotype. The rearrangement links TRBV7-8 to TRBJ1-1, with 9 bases identical to TRBD1. CDR3 size: 13 residues. Trimming at V came to 7 bases and at J to 6 bases, leaving 6 bases not matched to a gene. The germline V gene has CDR1 SGHVS and CDR2 FQNEAQ. The CDR3 coding sequence is TGTGCCAGCACCGGGACAGGGTATTCTGAAGCTTTCTTT. As protein: CASTGTGYSEAFF.